This T cell receptor beta chain emerged from a study of CD8 T cells in ankylosing spondylitis. Findings and caveats of the study: Reports of some motif variants in reactive arthritis synovial fluid and blood predate this one. Among TCR beta sequences, a motif of fewer than 10 highly homologous variants appeared characteristic of ankylosing spondylitis blood. Matched synovial fluid from ankylosing spondylitis patients was reported to be enriched for disease-linked clones.

This CDR3 is built from 11 residues. V was trimmed by 3 bases and J by 7 bases, leaving 9 bases between them. The germline V gene has CDR1 DFQATT and CDR2 SNEGSKA (reference sequence). Concerning this clonotype itself: Its target is not known.

From the 5' RACE reads, TCRdb called clonotypes with MiXCR, one entry per CDR3 protein. The sample yields hundreds of thousands of distinct CDR3 sequences, approximately 12% seen once. The sequenced sample consisted of blood, either unsorted or a sorted T cell fraction (not recorded which). This receptor was identified in a male donor with ankylosing spondylitis. The chain employs TRBV20-1 and TRBJ1-1; weak D call: TRBD1 (5 bases). CDR3 residues: CSARGTREAFF. In nucleotides, the CDR3 is TGCAGTGCTAGGGGGACTCGTGAAGCTTTCTTT.